The present entry profiles one T cell receptor beta chain with its context. What it binds is unknown. The entry originates in a study of graft-versus-host responses after intestinal transplantation. Notes on the study in general: High graft-versus-host to host-versus-graft clonal ratios were seen in allografts of patients with graft-donor T cell macrochimerism.

Assay: immunoSEQ multiplex PCR; the TCRdb copy retains only in-frame clones and omits some. The sample has roughly 80,000 clones, roughly 91% seen once. Here the sequenced sample was unstimulated CD8+ T cells sorted from spleen or lymph node cells, taken before transplant. This TCR was sampled from a human donor who was the organ donor for an intestinal transplant.

The CDR3 protein is CASSEAEAGGPFNEQFF. For the CDR3, the DNA is TGTGCCAGCAGTGAAGCTGAGGCGGGGGGGCCGTTCAATGAGCAGTTCTTC. J is TRBJ2-1 and V is TRBV6-1; 9 bases agree with TRBD2. This CDR3 is 17 amino acids long. The junction had 9 bases not matched to a gene; V was cut back by 0 bases and J by 6 bases. The germline V gene has CDR1 MNHNS and CDR2 SASEGT.